This TCR beta chain comes out of a study of brain T cells in children with intractable seizures (dated by TCRdb to about 2021). Some background on the complete study: A NanoString immunology panel was first used to screen resected brain tissue from about 54 pediatric epilepsy surgery cases for immune gene transcripts. About 70% of the 12 selected surgery cases also had pre-surgery blood sequenced, which left four cases with brain tissue only. Findings and caveats that apply to the study as a whole: Sequencing depth differed between pre- and post-surgery blood, so clones missing from the pre-surgery sample may reflect undersampling. Viral specificity was inferred solely from CDR3 sequence similarity, and the HCMV serostatus of the patients was not known.

In the case of this clone: Its antigen remains undetermined. No base quality information exists; no much larger clone differs at one position.

TCR beta chain sequences were generated from genomic DNA using the immunoSEQ assay. Per the authors' processing: CDR3 sequences that did not begin with the conserved framework cysteine at position 104 were removed by hand. To get clonality, the normalized Shannon's Diversity Index was subtracted from one, giving values from 0 (maximal diversity) to 1 (oligoclonal). Chi-squared comparison-of-proportions tests assessed whether the same CDR3 differed in frequency between samples, such as brain versus blood. Public clonotypes were found through immuneACCESS searches, while the VDJdb browser was used to judge similarity to known antiviral clonotypes. In TCRdb, the immuneACCESS table is reduced to in-frame sequences with V and J assigned. These tables do not hold every clone; where another copy was compared, an unresolved V gene accounts for under half, and the others remain unexplained. Clonal size and the V and J genes are those of that table, whereas D and trimming came from the DNA. Within this sample are around 340,000 clones, with 93% of them counted one time only. The ten most abundant clones make up about 5.8% of the sample.

The sample's time point label, decoded: blood from clinic visit 5 months post-surgery; TSC patient then seizure free. The surgery cases that showed the highest brain T cell transcript signatures were chosen for TCR beta chain sequencing of brain tissue, and of blood when it was available. Before surgery, patients had received at least one anti-epileptic drug. The TCR-sequenced patients were children whose drug-resistant epilepsy was caused by tuberous sclerosis complex, focal cortical dysplasia, Rasmussen encephalitis or hemimegalencephaly. Bulk genomic DNA was isolated from unsorted brain tissue and whole blood using the Monarch genomic DNA purification kit. V loses 7 bases, J loses 3 bases, and the germline ends lie 6 bases apart. The germline V gene supplies CDR1 MNHEY and CDR2 SVGAGI. The CDR3 numbers 11 residues from cysteine through phenylalanine. Here the CDR3 DNA is all that survives: 33 bases in frame from base 1.

This sequence was found in a boy less than two years old with tuberous sclerosis and intractable seizures. The V and J segments used are TRBV6-5 and TRBJ2-5; the D gene is unclear. The sample here was peripheral blood, taken about 5 months after surgery. The DNA is TGTGCCAGCACTATGAAAGAGACCCAGTACTTC. This is translated as CASTMKETQYF.